This T cell receptor (beta chain) was identified during a study of cytomegalovirus exposure and HLA in healthy donors. Study-wide results and caveats: Some highly shared sequence variants likely arose as a pipeline artifact.

It was with 60 Vbeta and 13 Jbeta primers that the PCR ran. TCRdb's copy holds only in-frame clones and misses some; the assay was immunoSEQ multiplex PCR. The sample has 95,000 or so clones; roughly 79% are singletons. Note on this clone: As yet, its antigen is unknown.

The CDR3 is 15 residues long. The junction had 7 bases not matched to a gene; V was cut back by 1 base and J by 7 bases. The germline gives CDR1 SGHAT, CDR2 FQNNGV. Sequencing was carried out using PBMCs. The TCR originated in a woman between 40 and 50 years old in good health and CMV-seronegative. This chain links TRBV11-2 with TRBJ1-1, with 9 bases fitting TRBD1. The CDR3 reads CASSLVPTGGGEAFF. The CDR3 bases are TGTGCCAGCAGCTTAGTCCCGACAGGGGGAGGTGAAGCTTTCTTT.